This T cell receptor (beta chain) is from a study of blood T cell repertoires in COVID-19. Trimming shortened V by 1 base and J by 2 bases, and 7 bases separated the two germline ends. The CDR3 consists of 14 residues. CDR1 is MGHRA and CDR2 is YSYEKL in the germline V gene. The data were produced by immunoSEQ multiplex PCR, yet TCRdb's version contains in-frame clones alone and is incomplete. This sample yields approximately 110,000 clones, of which around 85% are seen a single time; more than 20% belongs to the top ten. The clonotype originates from a man aged 65 to 85 with active or convalescent COVID-19. The specimen sequenced was peripheral blood. This chain links TRBV4-1 with TRBJ2-3; no firm D call. Here the CDR3 DNA reads TGCGCCAGCAGCCAAGGGAGATCCACAGATACGCAGTATTTT. It codes for CASSQGRSTDTQYF.